The 15 T cell receptor beta chains below all came from one sample that was sequenced in a study of blood T cell repertoires in COVID-19. Produced via immunoSEQ multiplex PCR; TCRdb's table is partial and in-frame only. The sample shows over 200,000 clones, more than 70% of them seen only once. Material: peripheral blood. The receptors stem from a man aged 40-49 years with active or convalescent COVID-19.

The table lists this clone with a count of one. V and J are TRBV6-5 and TRBJ1-4; 9 bases align to TRBD1. CDR1 is MNHEY, CDR2 SVGAGI, per germline. CDR3 length: 13 amino acids. V lost 6 bases to trimming and J lost 8 bases; unmatched junction nucleotides: 4. CDR3 sequence reads: CASRTGGAEKLFF. The CDR3 DNA sequence: TGTGCCAGCAGGACAGGGGGAGCAGAAAAACTGTTTTTT.

This clone was detected only once. The chain couples TRBV30 to TRBJ1-2, with D perhaps TRBD1 (5 bases). Germline V gene sequence: CDR1 GTSNPN, CDR2 SVGIG (reference sequence). Trimming left V 0 bases short and J 2 bases short, with 19 bases between. The CDR3 runs to 17 residues. Here the CDR3 reads CAWSVGAGRGWNYGYTF. As DNA, the CDR3 is TGTGCCTGGAGTGTAGGGGCGGGGAGAGGTTGGAACTATGGCTACACCTTC.

This chain uses TRBV10-3 with TRBJ2-7; no clear D. V lost 5 bases and J 6 bases, leaving 14 bases between the germline ends. This CDR3 region has 13 residues. The germline CDR1 and CDR2 sequences are ENHRY and SYGVKD. CDR3 nucleotide sequence: TGTGCCATCAGTCTGGTAAAGCCGGGCGAGCAGTACTTC. It is translated as CAISLVKPGEQYF.

The chain combines TRBV11-3 with TRBJ1-2; D is undetermined. From germline, CDR1 is SGHNT and CDR2 YENEEA. The V end was cut by 5 bases, the J end by 2 bases, with 9 bases between. CDR3 length equals 13 residues. The DNA for the CDR3 is TGTGCCAGCAGCCGTCTGCTAAACTATGGCTACACCTTC. Amino acids: CASSRLLNYGYTF. The full variable domain, with the rest looked up from reference TRBV11-3 and TRBJ1-2, is EAGVVQSPRYKIIEKKQPVAFWCNPISGHNTLYWYLQNLGQGPELLIRYENEEAVDDSQLPKDRFSAERLKGVDSTLKIQPAELGDSAVYLCASSRLLNYGYTFGSGTRLTVV.

This chain uses TRBV7-6 with TRBJ2-7; 12 nucleotides align to TRBD1. Unmatched junction bases numbered 5, after V lost 5 bases and J lost 3 bases. The CDR3 sequence is 15 residues long. The V gene's germline CDR1 is SGHVS and CDR2 FNYEAQ. The CDR3 loop reads CASSPRDRGRYEQYF. The CDR3 coding sequence is TGTGCCAGCAGCCCCCGGGACAGGGGGCGCTACGAGCAGTACTTC.

The genes are TRBV29-1 and TRBJ2-1, with a possible D match to TRBD1 (6 bases). This CDR3 region has 13 residues. Germline values: CDR1 SQVTM, CDR2 ANQGSEA. V dropped 3 bases and J dropped 8 bases, with 14 bases sitting between them. The DNA of the CDR3 is TGCAGCGTTGACGCAAACAGGGTCCATGAGCAGTTCTTC. Protein sequence: CSVDANRVHEQFF.

The chain has TRBV10-3 and TRBJ2-7, with TRBD2 matching 8 bases. Per germline, CDR1 ENHRY and CDR2 SYGVKD. Trimming removed 6 bases from V and 9 bases from J; junction bases left unmatched: 16. The CDR3 loop spans 15 amino acids. The DNA of the CDR3 is TGTGCCATCAGAGGGGGGGCGGGGGGCAATTTTCGGCAGTACTTC. It yields the protein CAIRGGAGGNFRQYF.

This chain links TRBV6-5 with TRBJ2-7, with 13 bases matching TRBD2. The V gene's germline CDR1 is MNHEY and CDR2 SVGAGI. The CDR3 sequence is 14 residues long. Germline trimming cut 7 bases from V and 6 bases from J; bases unmatched to any gene: 6. CDR3 amino acids: CASMSGTSGVEQYF. The CDR3 DNA follows: TGTGCCAGCATGTCCGGGACTAGCGGGGTCGAGCAGTACTTC.

This clone has more than one count but fewer than ten. This sequence joins TRBV6-2 or TRBV6-3 and TRBJ2-2, with 7 bases fitting TRBD2. There are 14 residues in the CDR3. Germline V gene lookup returns CDR1 MNHEY and CDR2 SVGEGT. Unmatched junction bases numbered 2, after V lost 6 bases and J lost 1 base. The CDR3 sequence: CASSSSGNTGELFF. CDR3 sequence (DNA): TGTGCCAGCAGCTCTAGCGGGAACACCGGGGAGCTGTTTTTT.

This chain links TRBV6-2 or TRBV6-3 with TRBJ2-1, with TRBD2 matching 11 bases. With V trimmed by 4 bases and J by 6 bases, 8 bases remained unmatched. Per the germline V gene, CDR1 is MNHEY and CDR2 is SVGEGT. CDR3 size: 16 residues. The CDR3, as DNA: TGTGCCAGCAGTTTACTTAGCGGGAGGGCGACCAATGAGCAGTTCTTC. Its translation is CASSLLSGRATNEQFF.

The chain links TRBV7-9 to TRBJ2-6; 8 bases fit TRBD1. V lost 6 bases, J lost 0 bases, and 7 bases stayed unmatched. Per the germline V gene, CDR1 is SEHNR and CDR2 is FQNEAQ (reference sequence). This CDR3 contains 17 residues. For the CDR3, the DNA is TGTGCCAGCAGAGGACGGGACAGGCGCTCTGGGGCCAACGTCCTGACTTTC. Amino acids: CASRGRDRRSGANVLTF.

The V call is TRBV6-5, the J call TRBJ1-1; TRBD1 aligns across 7 bases. The CDR3 extends over 15 amino acids. Germline assignment: CDR1 MNHEY and CDR2 SVGAGI. The junction had 10 bases not matched to a gene; V was cut back by 4 bases and J by 5 bases. This CDR3 is CASSLRGPRETEAFF. CDR3 DNA: TGTGCCAGCAGTTTGAGGGGGCCCCGGGAGACTGAAGCTTTCTTT.

This chain links TRBV6-5 with TRBJ1-2; 7 positions agree with TRBD1. CDR3 length: 13 residues. With 10 bases clipped from V and 2 bases from J, the junction kept 7 bases outside the gene matches. Germline V CDR1 and CDR2: MNHEY, SVGAGI. The CDR3 spells CATYRGKNYGYTF. CDR3 in DNA: TGTGCCACGTACAGGGGAAAAAACTATGGCTACACCTTC.

The genes are TRBV4-1 and TRBJ2-7, with D possibly being TRBD2 (6 bases). Germline lookup yields CDR1 MGHRA and CDR2 YSYEKL. This CDR3 contains 15 residues. With 4 bases removed from V and 3 bases from J, the gap between germline ends came to 16 bases. CDR3 region: CASSLGQGLVYEQYF. In DNA form, the CDR3 reads TGCGCCAGCAGCCTAGGCCAGGGACTGGTCTACGAGCAGTACTTC.

The V and J genes are TRBV5-1 and TRBJ2-6; maybe TRBD2 (7 bases). The CDR3 is 16 amino acids. V was shortened by 4 bases and J by 1 base, with 12 bases between the two germline ends. CDR1 SGHRS and CDR2 YFSETQ come from the germline V gene. CDR3 sequence (DNA): TGCGCCAGCAGCGGGGGGGCAGCGTCTGGGGCCAACGTCCTGACTTTC. Protein: CASSGGAASGANVLTF.